A selection of T cell receptor beta chains follows, all from one sample in a study of T cell responses to AZD1222 COVID-19 vaccine. TCRdb's table, derived via immunoSEQ multiplex PCR, lists solely in-frame clones and lacks some. The sample shows tens of thousands of clones, less than 90% of them seen only once. This material consisted of peripheral blood, taken 28 days after the second AZD1222 dose. All receptors derive from an adult who received the AZD1222 COVID-19 vaccine. Each CDR3 is given with its conserved first and last residue. The D gene is left open where the match is weak. Clone size is stated in some rows and not others, as once, few, many or a class when expanded.

J: TRBJ1-1
D: .
V: TRBV7-2
size: .
DNA: TGTGCCAGCACCTTTTCCGGTGGGAACACTGAAGCTTTCTTT
CDR3: CASTFSGGNTEAFF

J: TRBJ1-5
D: TRBD1
V: TRBV19
size: .
DNA: TGTGCCAGTAGTATAGTAGGACAGGGAGGGCAGCCCCAGCATTTT
CDR3: CASSIVGQGGQPQHF

J: TRBJ2-2
D: .
V: TRBV4-1
size: .
DNA: TGCGCCAGCAGTCACCGGGACGATAACACCGGGGAGCTGTTTTTT
CDR3: CASSHRDDNTGELFF

J: TRBJ2-5
D: TRBD2
V: TRBV5-1
size: .
DNA: TGCGCCAGCAGCTTAACGCCTAGCGGGGGGGCAGAGACCCAGTACTTC
CDR3: CASSLTPSGGAETQYF

J: TRBJ1-6
D: .
V: TRBV11-2
size: few
DNA: TGTGCCAGCAGCTTAGATCTCGCTGAGGGGGTTTCACCCCTCCACTTT
CDR3: CASSLDLAEGVSPLHF

J: TRBJ1-2
D: .
V: TRBV5-8
size: .
DNA: TGTGCCAGCAGCTTGGATGCGGGTGGCTACACCTTC
CDR3: CASSLDAGGYTF

J: TRBJ1-2
D: .
V: TRBV28
size: .
DNA: TGTGCCGGAGGGGGGCTACAGGGCTACACCTTC
CDR3: CAGGGLQGYTF

J: TRBJ1-4
D: .
V: TRBV19
size: .
DNA: TGTGCCAGTAAGGGAAATGAAAAACTGTTTTTT
CDR3: CASKGNEKLFF

J: TRBJ2-1
D: .
V: TRBV2
size: few
DNA: TGTGCCAGCAGTACAGGCTCCTACAATGAGCAGTTCTTC
CDR3: CASSTGSYNEQFF

J: TRBJ1-3
D: .
V: TRBV4-2
size: .
DNA: TGTGCCAGCAGCCAAGGTATAGGGGGCTCTGGAAACACCATATATTTT
CDR3: CASSQGIGGSGNTIYF

J: TRBJ1-5
D: .
V: TRBV19
size: .
DNA: TGTGCCAGTAGTATGATTGAGCAGTTCAATCAGCCCCAGCATTTT
CDR3: CASSMIEQFNQPQHF

J: TRBJ2-1
D: .
V: TRBV2
size: .
DNA: TGTGCCAGCAGTGTACGGGGTCAGCAGTTCTTC
CDR3: CASSVRGQQFF

J: TRBJ2-1
D: .
V: TRBV6-5
size: .
DNA: TGTGCCAGCCGTTTCGGACAGTCGTTCAATGAGCAGTTCTTC
CDR3: CASRFGQSFNEQFF

J: TRBJ1-5
D: .
V: TRBV12-3/TRBV12-4
size: .
DNA: TGTGCCAGCAGTTTAACATCGGGTCAGCCCCAGCATTTT
CDR3: CASSLTSGQPQHF

J: TRBJ1-2
D: .
V: TRBV11-2
size: .
DNA: TGTGCCAGCAGCTCCTCGGGACACCAGCGTGGGTCCTATGGCTACACCTTC
CDR3: CASSSSGHQRGSYGYTF

J: TRBJ1-2
D: .
V: TRBV29-1
size: .
DNA: TGCAGCGTGGGTGAAGCGTATGGCTACACCTTC
CDR3: CSVGEAYGYTF

J: TRBJ2-1
D: .
V: TRBV9
size: .
DNA: TGTGCCAGCAGCGCAGGGGCAAACAATGAGCAGTTCTTC
CDR3: CASSAGANNEQFF

J: TRBJ1-2
D: TRBD1
V: TRBV10-3
size: .
DNA: TGTGCCATCAGTCCACAGGGGCGCGGCTACACCTTC
CDR3: CAISPQGRGYTF

J: TRBJ2-2
D: .
V: TRBV14
size: once
DNA: TGTGCCAGCAGCCAAGGCATGAGGGTTCAAACCGGGGAGCTGTTTTTT
CDR3: CASSQGMRVQTGELFF

J: TRBJ1-5
D: TRBD1
V: TRBV6-5
size: .
DNA: TGTGCCAGCAGTTCACAGGGGAATCAGCCCCAGCATTTT
CDR3: CASSSQGNQPQHF

J: TRBJ1-6
D: .
V: TRBV7-6
size: .
DNA: TGTGCCAGCAGCTTAGCCCCCCGAGGGGATAATTCACCCCTCCACTTT
CDR3: CASSLAPRGDNSPLHF

J: TRBJ1-6
D: .
V: TRBV27
size: .
DNA: TGTGCCAGCAGTTTAGGGGGACGGTATAATTCACCCCTCCACTTT
CDR3: CASSLGGRYNSPLHF

J: TRBJ1-1
D: .
V: TRBV5-4
size: once
DNA: TGTGCCAGCAGCTTGGGGGCCTATAAACCGAACACTGAAGCTTTCTTT
CDR3: CASSLGAYKPNTEAFF

J: TRBJ2-4
D: .
V: TRBV19
size: few
DNA: TGTGCCAGTAGTATAGAGGGCCAGGATGGAATAGCCAAAAACATTCAGTACTTC
CDR3: CASSIEGQDGIAKNIQYF

J: TRBJ1-5
D: TRBD1
V: TRBV6-1
size: once
DNA: TGTGCCAGCAGTGAAGTTAGACAGGGGACGTCGAATCAGCCCCAGCATTTT
CDR3: CASSEVRQGTSNQPQHF

J: TRBJ2-5
D: .
V: TRBV2
size: .
DNA: TGTGCCAGCAGTGAAAACACTGTGGGAGAGACCCAGTACTTC
CDR3: CASSENTVGETQYF

J: TRBJ1-4
D: .
V: TRBV18
size: .
DNA: TGTGCCACCCGGCGGTCCGACACAACTAATGAAAAACTGTTTTTT
CDR3: CATRRSDTTNEKLFF

J: TRBJ2-2
D: .
V: TRBV6-5
size: .
DNA: TGTGCCAGCAGTTTCCCCGGGGTGGGGGAGCTGTTTTTT
CDR3: CASSFPGVGELFF

J: TRBJ1-4
D: .
V: TRBV6-5
size: .
DNA: TGTGCCAGCAGACAAGGGGTCTCTAATGAAAAACTGTTTTTT
CDR3: CASRQGVSNEKLFF